Listed here is a single T cell receptor beta chain. Its antigen is not yet known. There are no base qualities to consult, and no much larger clone falls within one base. The immunoSEQ Assay, a bias-controlled multiplex PCR, was used to amplify TCRbeta CDR3 regions from genomic DNA. In the authors' own workflow: The number of nucleated cells in each sample was estimated from the amplification of reference gene primers within the assay. To quantify the absolute abundance of each unique TCRbeta CDR3 rearrangement, sequence reads were collapsed and filtered. For each sample, productive Simpson clonality was calculated as the square root of Simpson's diversity index over productive rearrangements. As stored in TCRdb, this immuneACCESS dataset retains in-frame rearrangements with V and J assigned. A fraction of the clones does not appear; measured against another copy, unresolved V genes explain less than half of the discrepancy, and the remainder lacks a known reason. V, J and clone size are taken as reported in that table, and D and trimming were inferred from the DNA itself. This sample comprises approximately 140,000 clones, around 82% of them detected only once. The ten largest account for 5.5% of the sample.

The CDR3 runs 17 amino acids, cysteine and phenylalanine included. Only the CDR3 DNA stays, 51 bases, in frame from base 1. The sample belongs to a study of blood T cell repertoires in COVID-19 (dated by TCRdb to 2018 to 2020). Broadly, across the study: Samples covering the acute and convalescent phases of COVID-19 were provided by collaborators in the United States, Italy and Spain. The repertoires were released in a freely available public database intended as a resource for research on the immune response to SARS-CoV-2. Where available, HLA class I and class II types were obtained from metadata supplied by the sample provider rather than from assay-based typing. Deeply sampled blood TCRbeta repertoires from subjects exposed to, actively infected with, or recovered from COVID-19 were included in the dataset. Samples came from the ongoing ImmuneRACE study (first 160 participants) plus 1,254 subjects from 6 global collaborators. The prospective study material was composed of cDNA or gDNA derived from T cells, B-cell-depleted T cells, or PBMCs. Nearly every sample came with metadata listing a de-identified subject ID, COVID-19 status, age in years and sex. Summary of the overall study and its limitations: Clinical and demographic metadata were provided uncurated, with the amount varying by source and participant.

Participants in the prospective study were enrolled through a virtual design, were aged about 18 to 100 years, and lived in 24 United States geographic areas. In the prospective study, participants were assigned to cohorts based on the clinical history participants reported in a screening survey and a study questionnaire. Each participant in the prospective study had whole blood, serum and a nasopharyngeal or oropharyngeal swab collected by mobile phlebotomists. Over a 2-month period, participants in the prospective study had the option of providing additional blood draws and questionnaires. Blood samples from the prospective study were shipped frozen or at room temperature prior to DNA extraction.

The receptor chain draws on TRBV21-1 and TRBJ1-2; the table names TRBD1, a call not compared with the DNA. TRBV21-1 is a recognized pseudogene. This TCR was sampled from a man aged 40-49 years with acute COVID-19. The sequencing sample was made of PBMCs or T cells enriched from blood (not recorded which). The CDR3 here reads CASIPIRAQGCAYGYTF. The DNA reads as follows: TGTGCCAGCATCCCGATCAGGGCACAGGGTTGTGCCTATGGCTACACCTTC.